This is a list of T cell receptor beta chains from one sample in a study of regulatory T cells in long-lasting Graves disease. MiXCR was run by TCRdb on the multiplex PCR reads, yielding one entry per CDR3 protein. The table includes a few hundred thousand distinct CDR3 sequences, roughly 17% detected once. The data also belong to a second study, concerning T cells in Graves' hyperthyroidism and ophthalmopathy.

The material sequenced was peripheral blood mononuclear cells (PBMCs), taken at new diagnosis, from a patient treated with antithyroid drugs. Every receptor here comes from a man aged 40-49 years with Graves disease. The CDR3 runs from the conserved cysteine through the conserved F or W. A D gene is named only where the DNA matches it firmly. A row's size may be missing; if present it is once, few, many or a size class.

TRBJ1-2 TRBD1 many TRBV6-1 CASSPPQGAATF TGTGCCAGCAGTCCGCCACAGGGGGCCGCCACCTTC
TRBJ2-5 TRBD1 many TRBV11-2 CASSIQGGQETQYF TGTGCCAGCAGCATACAGGGGGGCCAAGAGACCCAGTACTTC
TRBJ2-3 . . TRBV5-6 CASSLAGPGRGDTQYF TGTGCCAGCAGCTTGGCTGGCCCAGGGCGGGGAGATACGCAGTATTTT
TRBJ2-3 . . TRBV4-2 CASSQGTFGGTDTQYF TGTGCCAGCAGCCAAGGGACCTTCGGGGGCACAGATACGCAGTATTTT
TRBJ2-4 . . TRBV7-6 CASSPSGRGAPKNIQYF TGTGCCAGCAGCCCGAGCGGCAGGGGGGCCCCCAAAAACATTCAGTACTTC
TRBJ1-1 TRBD1 few TRBV12-3/TRBV12-4 CASSFRTGETEAFF TGTGCCAGCAGTTTTCGGACAGGGGAAACTGAAGCTTTCTTT
TRBJ2-1 TRBD2 many TRBV18 CASSPASGGVNEQFF TGTGCCAGCTCACCTGCTAGCGGGGGAGTAAATGAGCAGTTCTTC
TRBJ2-3 . many TRBV6-1 CASSARPWGPTDTQYF TGTGCCAGCAGTGCCCGACCCTGGGGGCCCACAGATACGCAGTATTTT
TRBJ2-7 TRBD2 many TRBV11-1 CASSIPGLAGSYEQYF TGTGCCAGCAGCATCCCCGGACTAGCGGGGAGCTACGAGCAGTACTTC
TRBJ1-2 . many TRBV7-9 CASAQGNYGYTF TGTGCCAGCGCACAGGGCAACTATGGCTACACCTTC
TRBJ1-1 . . TRBV27 CASSPSQGLTGGAFF TGTGCCAGCAGTCCATCTCAGGGACTTACGGGGGGAGCTTTCTTT
TRBJ2-5 . . TRBV5-4 CASSLLMGGRETQYF TGTGCCAGCAGCTTGTTGATGGGGGGCCGGGAGACCCAGTACTTC
TRBJ1-6 . many TRBV2 CASSEWISPLHF TGTGCCAGCAGTGAATGGATTTCACCCCTCCACTTT
TRBJ1-2 TRBD1 once TRBV7-2 CASSLTNYRDSAF TGTGCCAGCAGCTTGACCAATTACCGGGACAGCGCCTTC
TRBJ2-7 . many TRBV7-7 CASSPSVAPSEQYF TGTGCCAGCAGTCCCTCCGTGGCGCCCTCGGAGCAGTACTTC
TRBJ2-3 . few TRBV20-1 CSAANPLGTDTQYF TGCAGTGCAGCCAATCCACTAGGCACAGATACGCAGTATTTT
TRBJ2-3 . many TRBV4-2 CASSRCPLCTDTQYF TGTGCCAGCAGCCGATGTCCCCTCTGCACAGATACGCAGTATTTT
TRBJ1-1 TRBD1 many TRBV6-1 CASRTTGEGVTEAFF TGTGCCAGCAGAACGACAGGGGAGGGTGTGACTGAAGCTTTCTTT
TRBJ2-3 . . TRBV5-1 CASSLEARGADTQYF TGCGCCAGCAGCTTGGAGGCCAGGGGTGCGGATACGCAGTATTTT
TRBJ1-1 . many TRBV7-2 CASSVTPGRKAFF TGTGCCAGCAGCGTAACACCCGGGCGAAAAGCTTTCTTT
TRBJ1-1 TRBD1 many TRBV7-2 CASNRALDRGLNTEAFF TGTGCCAGCAACCGCGCCCTGGACAGGGGATTGAACACTGAAGCTTTCTTT
TRBJ1-1 . many TRBV2 CASSELRTATEAFF TGTGCCAGCAGTGAATTGAGGACAGCCACTGAAGCTTTCTTT
TRBJ1-6 TRBD1 . TRBV5-4 CASSTGQGDNSPLHF TGCGCCAGCAGCACCGGACAGGGTGACAATTCACCCCTCCACTTT
TRBJ1-1 . . TRBV19 CASSETGFVNTEAFF TGTGCCAGTAGTGAAACAGGGTTTGTGAACACTGAAGCTTTCTTT
TRBJ2-5 TRBD2 few TRBV25-1 CASSDPSGVRETQYF TGTGCCAGCAGTGATCCTAGCGGGGTTCGGGAGACCCAGTACTTC
TRBJ2-3 TRBD2 . TRBV20-1 CSARASGGATSTDTQYF TGCAGTGCTAGAGCTAGCGGGGGGGCCACTAGCACAGATACGCAGTATTTT
TRBJ1-1 . few TRBV11-3 CASSLGLGRGNTEAFF TGTGCCAGCAGCTTAGGCCTAGGCAGGGGGAACACTGAAGCTTTCTTT